The clone carrying this T cell receptor beta chain was recorded a few times. Clones were sequenced by immunoSEQ multiplex PCR, and TCRdb holds only the in-frame ones, with some missing. Among 90,000 to 100,000 clones listed, about 88% were seen once. The data belong to a study of OX40 agonist ivuxolimab in advanced cancers. This CDR3 is 16 amino acids long. CDR1 is LNHDA and CDR2 is SQIVND in the germline V gene (reference sequence). J was trimmed by 0 bases and V by 5 bases; bases with no gene match: 7. Autoimmune disease history or systemic immunosuppression was exclusionary. The sample consisted of CD4+ or CD8+ T cells sorted from blood, taken in a trial of the OX40 agonist ivuxolimab. The clonotype comes from an adult with an advanced solid tumor such as melanoma, head and neck, liver or kidney cancer. The gene calls are TRBV19 and TRBJ1-5; TRBD1 matches 7 bases. The CDR3 loop reads CASSPLTGDSNQPQHF. The CDR3 nucleotides read TGTGCCAGTAGTCCGCTCACAGGGGATAGCAATCAGCCCCAGCATTTT.